This TCR beta chain was documented in a study of shared clonotypes between healthy human individuals. Study results and caveats: Generation probabilities were higher for clonotypes shared across all four sorted-subset donors than for unshared ones.

As for this clone: The antigen is unknown. This same CDR3 is encoded by further DNA sequences in the sample.

Some clones are missing from TCRdb's copy, which holds only in-frame ones; the method was immunoSEQ multiplex PCR. The table includes approximately 2.4 million clones, roughly 95% detected once. CDR1 is SGHTA and CDR2 is FQGNSA in the germline V gene. The V end lost 1 base, the J end lost 4 bases, and 2 bases lay between the germline ends. The CDR3 is 11 residues long. The specimen was naive CD4+ T cells sorted from blood. Stated subset: CD45RA+ positively selected. The chain is built from TRBV7-2 and TRBJ2-7; D is undetermined. This sequence originates from a young man in good health. The CDR3 spells CASSLVYEQYF. CDR3 coding DNA: TGTGCCAGCAGCTTAGTGTACGAGCAGTACTTC.